The 30 T cell receptor beta chains presented below share a single source sample, sequenced in a study of CD8+CD57+ T cells in acquired aplastic anemia. Only patients with CD8+CD57+ cell expansion on flow cytometry were chosen for sequencing. TCR beta VDJ and CDR3 profiling used genomic DNA as template. TCRdb independently ran MiXCR on the reads; one entry per CDR3 protein. This table holds approximately 190,000 distinct CDR3 sequences, 48% found once. Sequenced input: sorted CD4+, CD8+, or CD8+CD57+ T cells (not recorded which) from PBMCs. The receptors were sampled from a human donor with aplastic anemia.

The DNA for the CDR3 is TGCGCCAGCAGCCATGGCCGTCCGAACACTGAAGCTTTCTTT. This sequence encodes CASSHGRPNTEAFF. The J gene is TRBJ1-1, the V gene TRBV4-1, with D uncertain. CDR1 and CDR2 from the germline V gene are MGHRA and YSYEKL. V dropped 3 bases and J dropped 1 base, with 9 bases sitting between them. The CDR3 has 14 amino acids.

The rearrangement uses TRBV7-2 and TRBJ2-1, with TRBD1 matching 11 bases. Germline CDR1 and CDR2: SGHTA and FQGNSA. The length of the CDR3 is 16 residues. Trimming removed 0 bases from V and 3 bases from J; junction bases left unmatched: 1. CDR3 coding DNA: TGTGCCAGCAGCTTAGCTGGGACAGGGGGCTACAATGAGCAGTTCTTC. It specifies CASSLAGTGGYNEQFF.

This clonotype showed up just once. The chain carries TRBV30 and TRBJ2-3; 9 nucleotides align to TRBD1. The V gene end was trimmed by 5 bases and the J gene end by 6 bases; junction bases not matched to a gene: 9. Germline CDR1 is GTSNPN and CDR2 is SVGIG (reference sequence). The CDR3 spans 14 residues. CDR3: CAWGTQGASDTQYF. The DNA of the CDR3 is TGTGCCTGGGGTACACAGGGGGCTTCCGATACGCAGTATTTT.

This clonotype has a count of ten or more. CDR3 amino acids: CASSFTGGETEAFF. As DNA, the CDR3 is TGCGCCAGCAGCTTTACAGGGGGCGAGACTGAAGCTTTCTTT. This chain joins TRBV5-1 and TRBJ1-1; 9 bases fit TRBD1. V gave up 2 bases and J gave up 5 bases; unmatched junction bases: 4. The germline gives CDR1 SGHRS, CDR2 YFSETQ. This CDR3 is built from 14 residues.

Notes on this clonotype: This clone may be a read error of a much larger clone one base away. V is TRBV7-2 and J is TRBJ2-7; 10 positions match TRBD2. V was clipped by 6 bases and J by 6 bases; unmatched bases: 8. This CDR3 has 14 amino acids. The germline gives CDR1 SGHTA, CDR2 FQGNSA. CDR3 nucleotides: TGTGCCAGCAGAATAGCGGGAGGAATGAGCGAGCAGTACTTC. Translation: CASRIAGGMSEQYF.

This chain joins TRBV11-2 and TRBJ2-7, with 9 bases that match TRBD2. This CDR3 contains 14 residues. Trimming at V came to 3 bases and at J to 3 bases, leaving 3 bases not matched to a gene. Per germline, CDR1 SGHAT and CDR2 FQNNGV. This CDR3 reads CASSFPAGGYEQYF. The CDR3 coding sequence is TGTGCCAGCAGCTTTCCAGCGGGGGGCTACGAGCAGTACTTC.

The gene calls are TRBV19 and TRBJ2-7, with a weak D call TRBD2 (6 bases). TRBJ2-5 explains the end of the DNA better; the J call may be wrong. From germline, CDR1 is LNHDA and CDR2 SQIVND (reference sequence). CDR3 length: 14 amino acids. CDR3 bases: TGTGCCAGTAGTCGGAGGGGATCGTGGGAGACCCAGTACTTC. Protein sequence: CASSRRGSWETQYF.

The chain joins TRBV2 to TRBJ2-1; 9 bases are a match to TRBD1. The V gene's germline CDR1 is SNHLY and CDR2 FYNNEI. V lost 5 bases, J lost 5 bases, and 13 bases stayed unmatched. The CDR3 runs 17 residues. CDR3 coding DNA: TGTGCCAGCAGTTTACATCCGACAGGGGGAATGGACAATGAGCAGTTCTTC. The encoded protein is CASSLHPTGGMDNEQFF.

The chain joins TRBV6-2 or TRBV6-3 to TRBJ1-2; a weak D match, TRBD1 (6 bases). V lost 6 bases, J lost 6 bases, and 14 bases lay in between. CDR3 size: 13 residues. Germline V gene lookup returns CDR1 MNHEY and CDR2 SVGEGT. The CDR3 region is CASRMTGNHGYTF. CDR3 DNA sequence: TGTGCCAGCAGGATGACAGGCAACCATGGCTACACCTTC.

This clonotype was counted a few times. At one end the junction does not follow the germline gene, possibly because of a read error. V gene TRBV10-1 combines with J gene TRBJ1-6; possible D gene TRBD1, 6 bases. This CDR3 region has 13 residues. Germline CDR1 and CDR2: WNHNN and SYGVQD (reference sequence). The CDR3 here is CASSEGGHSPLHF. CDR3 bases: TGCGCCAGCAGTGAGGGGGGGCATTCGCCCCTCCACTTT.

This clonotype appeared a few times. The J gene is TRBJ2-1, the V gene TRBV27, with a weak D call TRBD1 (6 bases). Germline CDR1 is MNHEY and CDR2 is SMNVEV (reference sequence). V lost 8 bases, J lost 5 bases, and 28 bases lay in between. This CDR3 contains 18 residues. The CDR3 sequence is CASAKARTGRPLHNEQFF. CDR3 DNA: TGTGCCAGCGCAAAAGCCCGTACAGGGCGACCCCTACACAATGAGCAGTTCTTC.

The rearrangement joins TRBV4-1 to TRBJ1-3; D possibly corresponds to TRBD1 (5 bases). CDR1 and CDR2 from the germline V gene are MGHRA and YSYEKL. The CDR3 has 13 amino acids. Trimming removed 2 bases from V and 12 bases from J, with 14 bases in between. DNA for the CDR3: TGCGCCAGCAGCCAATGGAGGAGGGGAAACATATATTTT. Translation gives CASSQWRRGNIYF.

This clonotype has ten or more counts. The chain couples TRBV29-1 to TRBJ1-1, with D unclear. Germline loops: CDR1 SQVTM, CDR2 ANQGSEA. Trimming left V 5 bases short and J 0 bases short, with 4 bases between. The CDR3 runs 11 residues. CDR3 DNA: TGCAGCGTTCAGTTGAACACTGAAGCTTTCTTT. This translates into CSVQLNTEAFF.

This clonotype was detected ten times or more. V usage is TRBV5-4 and J usage is TRBJ1-6; D uncertain. Germline-derived CDR1 and CDR2 are SGHNT and YYREEE (reference sequence). This CDR3 is 14 amino acids long. The V and J ends lost 5 bases and 5 bases respectively, with 11 bases between them. Here the CDR3 DNA reads TGTGCCAGCAGGTCCCTCCCGCATAATTCACCCCTCCACTTT. Translation gives CASRSLPHNSPLHF.

This chain connects TRBV15 to TRBJ1-4; the match to TRBD1 covers 9 bases. This CDR3 spans 14 amino acids. The V gene end was trimmed by 5 bases and the J gene end by 7 bases; junction bases not matched to a gene: 5. Germline assignment: CDR1 LNHNV and CDR2 YYDKDF (reference sequence). The CDR3 sequence is CATSGRQGGEKLFF. The DNA of the CDR3 is TGTGCCACCAGCGGTAGACAGGGGGGTGAAAAACTGTTTTTT.

This clonotype was counted ten times or more. J is TRBJ2-1 and V is TRBV7-3; TRBD2 matches 11 bases. V lost 1 base to trimming and J lost 6 bases; unmatched junction nucleotides: 8. The CDR3 sequence is 17 residues long. From germline, CDR1 is SGHTA and CDR2 FQGTGA. The CDR3 DNA sequence: TGTGCCAGCAGCTTAAACCCCCCCCTAGCGGGAGGCAATGAGCAGTTCTTC. Protein product: CASSLNPPLAGGNEQFF.

This clonotype was seen repeatedly, ten times or more. The chain recombines TRBV9 with TRBJ2-1; 8 bases agree with TRBD2. Trimming at V came to 0 bases and at J to 4 bases, leaving 6 bases not matched to a gene. Per the germline V gene, CDR1 is SGDLS and CDR2 is YYNGEE. The CDR3 consists of 16 residues. CDR3 sequence reads: CASSVGASGGYNEQFF. Here the CDR3 DNA reads TGTGCCAGCAGCGTAGGGGCGAGCGGGGGTTACAATGAGCAGTTCTTC.

The V gene is TRBV7-6, the J gene TRBJ2-1; 15 bases are a match to TRBD2. CDR1 is SGHVS and CDR2 is FNYEAQ in the germline V gene. This CDR3 contains 17 residues. With V trimmed by 1 base and J by 6 bases, 4 bases remained unmatched. The CDR3 reads CASSLDSGLAGGNEQFF. In DNA form, the CDR3 reads TGTGCCAGCAGCTTAGACTCGGGACTAGCGGGGGGCAATGAGCAGTTCTTC. Drawing the rest from reference TRBV7-6 and TRBJ2-1, the complete variable domain is GAGVSQSPRYKVTKRGQDVALRCDPISGHVSLYWYRQALGQGPEFLTYFNYEAQQDKSGLPNDRFSAERPEGSISTLTIQRTEQRDSAMYRCASSLDSGLAGGNEQFFGPGTRLTVL.

This clonotype occurred a few times. The rearrangement uses TRBV29-1 and TRBJ1-6; D unresolved. Germline V gene sequence: CDR1 SQVTM, CDR2 ANQGSEA. Deletions cut 6 bases from V and 10 bases from J, with 13 bases between. This CDR3 spans 12 amino acids. For the CDR3, the DNA is TGCAGCGTCCGACCGGAGTTCTCACCCCTCCACTTT. Its translation: CSVRPEFSPLHF.

This clonotype occurred many times. The V gene is TRBV2, the J gene TRBJ1-2, with 10 bases that match TRBD1. CDR3 length equals 15 residues. Per germline, CDR1 SNHLY and CDR2 FYNNEI. V gave up 4 bases and J gave up 6 bases; unmatched junction bases: 8. CDR3 DNA: TGTGCCAGCAGTGTAAACTATGGGACAGGGGATGGCTACACCTTC. It is translated as CASSVNYGTGDGYTF.

This clonotype was observed at least ten times. The chain has TRBV7-8 and TRBJ1-1; the D gene is possibly TRBD1 (5 bases). Germline values: CDR1 SGHVS, CDR2 FQNEAQ. Trimming took 3 bases from V and 3 from J, leaving 8 bases between them. This CDR3 spans 13 amino acids. For the CDR3, the DNA is TGTGCCAGCAGCTTGATCAGGGACACTGAAGCTTTCTTT. It is translated as CASSLIRDTEAFF.

As to this clonotype: Its ends do not fully match the called genes, so a read error is possible. V gene TRBV24-1 combines with J gene TRBJ1-5; D is unresolved. Germline values: CDR1 KGHDR, CDR2 SFDVKD. The CDR3 has 16 residues. CDR3 loop: CATSDTTLPHGQPQQF. In nucleotides, the CDR3 is TGTGCCACCAGTGATACCACCCTTCCCCATGGTCAGCCCCAGCAATTT.

The V and J genes are TRBV29-1 and TRBJ1-1; D is unresolved. The V end was cut by 4 bases, the J end by 7 bases, with 7 bases between. From germline, CDR1 is SQVTM and CDR2 ANQGSEA. CDR3 length: 10 residues. The CDR3 bases are TGCAGCGTTGTTGCGGTTGAAGCTTTCTTT. Its translation is CSVVAVEAFF.

This chain links TRBV10-3 with TRBJ1-1; D is unclear. CDR3 length: 14 amino acids. With 8 bases removed from V and 0 bases from J, the gap between germline ends came to 13 bases. The germline CDR1 and CDR2 sequences are ENHRY and SYGVKD. CDR3 loop: CAISIGEMNTEAFF. In nucleotides, the CDR3 is TGTGCCATCTCGATCGGGGAAATGAACACTGAAGCTTTCTTT.

There are many counts of this clonotype. V gene TRBV7-3 combines with J gene TRBJ2-1; 8 bases are shared with TRBD2. Germline CDR1 and CDR2: SGHTA and FQGTGA. The trim removed 5 bases at V and 8 bases at J, leaving 5 bases unmatched. The CDR3 runs to 13 residues. The CDR3 DNA is TGTGCCAGCAGCGAGAGCGGGAGCTATGAGCAGTTCTTC. Translation: CASSESGSYEQFF.

This clonotype was detected only a few times. The chain carries TRBV19 and TRBJ1-2, with 7 bases lining up with TRBD1. This CDR3 has 11 amino acids. The germline V gene has CDR1 LNHDA and CDR2 SQIVND (reference sequence). The CDR3 reads CGTRGSYGYTF. For the CDR3, the DNA is TGTGGAACCAGGGGGTCCTATGGCTACACCTTC.

The table lists this clonotype with many counts. Sequence at one end of the junction differs from germline and may be a read error. The genes are TRBV7-2 and TRBJ2-5; weak D call: TRBD2 (6 bases). The CDR3 spans 14 residues. CDR1 and CDR2 (germline): SGHTA, FQGNSA. The CDR3 spells CARSFPGRLETQYF. The CDR3 DNA reads as TGTGCCCGCAGCTTTCCAGGGAGGTTGGAGACCCAGTACTTC.

This clonotype has more than one count but fewer than ten. The rearrangement joins TRBV30 to TRBJ2-7, with D perhaps given as TRBD1 or TRBD2 (6 bases each). V lost 2 bases to trimming and J lost 2 bases, with 13 bases between them. The germline V gene encodes CDR1 GTSNPN and CDR2 SVGIG (reference sequence). The CDR3 totals 14 residues. The CDR3 loop is CAWSRFGGTYEQYF. CDR3 bases: TGTGCCTGGAGTCGTTTCGGGGGCACCTACGAGCAGTACTTC.

To note about this clonotype: A clone one base away is much larger, so this may be a read error. The J gene is TRBJ1-2, the V gene TRBV5-1; 12 nucleotides align to TRBD1. The CDR3 spans 14 residues. The germline CDR1 and CDR2 sequences are SGHRS and YFSETQ. The J segment lost 4 bases and the V segment lost 4 bases, leaving 2 bases of the junction unmatched. The DNA for the CDR3 is TGCGCCAGCAGCACGGGACAGGGGGCCTATGGCTACACCTTC. This sequence encodes CASSTGQGAYGYTF.

The V and J genes are TRBV18 and TRBJ1-1; 7 bases match TRBD1. The V segment lost 5 bases and the J segment 3 bases; nucleotides outside the gene matches: 6. Germline values: CDR1 KGHSH, CDR2 LQKENI. The CDR3 spans 14 residues. In DNA form, the CDR3 reads TGTGCCAGCTCAACTCGACAGGGCGACACTGAAGCTTTCTTT. Translation gives CASSTRQGDTEAFF.